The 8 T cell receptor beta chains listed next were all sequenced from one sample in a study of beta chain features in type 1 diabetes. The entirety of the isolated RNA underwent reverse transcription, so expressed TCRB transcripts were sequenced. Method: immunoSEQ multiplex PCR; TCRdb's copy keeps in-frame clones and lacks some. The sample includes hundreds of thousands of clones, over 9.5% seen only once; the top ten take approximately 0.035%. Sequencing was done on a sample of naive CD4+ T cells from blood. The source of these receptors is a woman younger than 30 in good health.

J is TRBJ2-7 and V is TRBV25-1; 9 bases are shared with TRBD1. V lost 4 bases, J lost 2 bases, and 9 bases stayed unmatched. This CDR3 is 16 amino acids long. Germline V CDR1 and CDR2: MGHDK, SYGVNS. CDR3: CASSARGTGTPYEQYF. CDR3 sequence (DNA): TGTGCCAGCAGTGCCCGGGGGACAGGGACCCCCTACGAGCAGTACTTC.

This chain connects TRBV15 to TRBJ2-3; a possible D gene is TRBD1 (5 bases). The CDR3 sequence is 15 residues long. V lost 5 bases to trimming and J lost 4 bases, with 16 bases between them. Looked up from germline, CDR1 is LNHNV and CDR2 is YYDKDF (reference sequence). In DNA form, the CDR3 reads TGTGCCACCAGCGGCAGGGCTATTCCCCCAGATACGCAGTATTTT. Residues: CATSGRAIPPDTQYF.

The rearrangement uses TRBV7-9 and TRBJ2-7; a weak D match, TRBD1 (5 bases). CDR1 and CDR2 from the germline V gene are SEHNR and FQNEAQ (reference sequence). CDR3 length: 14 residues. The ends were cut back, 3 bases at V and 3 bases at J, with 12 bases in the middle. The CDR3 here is CASSFSSDSYEQYF. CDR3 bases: TGTGCCAGCAGCTTTTCTTCTGACAGCTACGAGCAGTACTTC.

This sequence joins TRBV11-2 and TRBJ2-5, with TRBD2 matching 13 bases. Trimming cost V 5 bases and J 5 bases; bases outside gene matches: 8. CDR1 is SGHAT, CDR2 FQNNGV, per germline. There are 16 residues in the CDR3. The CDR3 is CASSALAGGTRETQYF. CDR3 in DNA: TGTGCCAGCAGCGCACTAGCGGGAGGGACGAGGGAGACCCAGTACTTC.

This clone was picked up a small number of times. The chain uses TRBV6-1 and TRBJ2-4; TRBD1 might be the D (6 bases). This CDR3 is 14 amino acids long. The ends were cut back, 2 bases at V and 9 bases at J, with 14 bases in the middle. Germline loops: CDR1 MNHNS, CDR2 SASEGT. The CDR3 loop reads CASSEITGSRIQYF. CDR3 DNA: TGTGCCAGCAGTGAAATTACAGGGTCCCGCATTCAGTACTTC.

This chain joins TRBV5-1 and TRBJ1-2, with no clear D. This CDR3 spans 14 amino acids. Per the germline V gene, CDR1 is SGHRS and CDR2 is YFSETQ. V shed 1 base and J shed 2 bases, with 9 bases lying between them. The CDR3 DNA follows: TGCGCCAGCAGCTTGCTAGAGTCGAACTATGGCTACACCTTC. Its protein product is CASSLLESNYGYTF.

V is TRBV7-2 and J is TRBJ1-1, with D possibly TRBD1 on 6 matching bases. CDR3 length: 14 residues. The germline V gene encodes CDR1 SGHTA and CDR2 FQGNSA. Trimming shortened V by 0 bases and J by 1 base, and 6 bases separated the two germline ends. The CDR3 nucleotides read TGTGCCAGCAGCTTAGCGGGGGCGAACACTGAAGCTTTCTTT. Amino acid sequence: CASSLAGANTEAFF.

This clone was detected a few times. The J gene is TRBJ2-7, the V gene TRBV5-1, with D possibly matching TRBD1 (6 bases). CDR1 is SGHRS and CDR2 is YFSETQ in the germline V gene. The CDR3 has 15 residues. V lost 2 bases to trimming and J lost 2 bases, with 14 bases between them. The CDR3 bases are TGCGCCAGCAGCTTCACCGGGACACCGACCTACGAGCAGTACTTC. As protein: CASSFTGTPTYEQYF. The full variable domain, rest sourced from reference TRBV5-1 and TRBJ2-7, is KAGVTQTPRYLIKTRGQQVTLSCSPISGHRSVSWYQQTPGQGLQFLFEYFSETQRNKGNFPGRFSGRQFSNSRSEMNVSTLELGDSALYLCASSFTGTPTYEQYFGPGTRLTVT.